These T cell receptor beta chains were read from a single sample in a study of cytomegalovirus exposure and HLA in healthy donors. Clones were sequenced by immunoSEQ multiplex PCR, and TCRdb holds only the in-frame ones, with some missing. Among tens of thousands of clones listed, 96% were seen once. The sample comprised PBMCs. These receptors were obtained from a man younger than 30 in good health and CMV-seronegative. Each CDR3 is given with its conserved first and last residue. A D gene is named only where the DNA matches it firmly. Expanded clones get a size class; other rows say once, few or many, or leave the size out.

V gene: TRBV5-4; J gene: TRBJ1-1; clone size: .; D gene: .; CDR3 protein: CASSKDSQEAFF; CDR3 DNA: TGTGCCAGCAGCAAGGACAGTCAAGAAGCTTTCTTT
V gene: TRBV5-4; J gene: TRBJ1-1; clone size: .; D gene: TRBD1; CDR3 protein: CASSLETGGGTEAFF; CDR3 DNA: TGTGCCAGCAGCTTGGAAACAGGGGGTGGGACTGAAGCTTTCTTT
V gene: TRBV5-4; J gene: TRBJ1-2; clone size: .; D gene: TRBD1; CDR3 protein: CASSLVGQGASYTF; CDR3 DNA: TGTGCCAGCAGCTTGGTAGGACAGGGTGCAAGCTACACCTTC
V gene: TRBV13; J gene: TRBJ2-3; clone size: .; D gene: TRBD2; CDR3 protein: CASIGLAGTDTQYF; CDR3 DNA: TGTGCCAGCATTGGACTAGCGGGCACAGATACGCAGTATTTT
V gene: TRBV27; J gene: TRBJ2-7; clone size: .; D gene: TRBD1; CDR3 protein: CASKTTGDHEQYF; CDR3 DNA: TGTGCCTCCAAAACGACAGGGGACCACGAGCAGTACTTC
V gene: TRBV7-2; J gene: TRBJ1-2; clone size: .; D gene: TRBD1; CDR3 protein: CASSRPTGEYGYTF; CDR3 DNA: TGTGCCAGCAGCAGACCGACAGGGGAATATGGCTACACCTTC
V gene: TRBV27; J gene: TRBJ1-1; clone size: .; D gene: .; CDR3 protein: CASRSGQNTEAFF; CDR3 DNA: TGTGCCAGCAGGTCGGGACAGAACACTGAAGCTTTCTTT
V gene: TRBV4-1; J gene: TRBJ2-7; clone size: .; D gene: .; CDR3 protein: CASSQEKYSTIYEQYF; CDR3 DNA: TGCGCCAGCAGCCAAGAGAAATACTCAACCATCTACGAGCAGTACTTC
V gene: TRBV30; J gene: TRBJ2-7; clone size: .; D gene: TRBD1; CDR3 protein: CAWSTGQVASYEQYF; CDR3 DNA: TGTGCCTGGAGTACAGGACAGGTTGCTTCCTACGAGCAGTACTTC
V gene: TRBV5-5; J gene: TRBJ2-7; clone size: .; D gene: .; CDR3 protein: CASKRGTNYEQYF; CDR3 DNA: TGTGCCAGCAAGAGAGGGACAAACTACGAGCAGTACTTC
V gene: TRBV19; J gene: TRBJ1-4; clone size: .; D gene: .; CDR3 protein: CASSITVTAATNEKLFF; CDR3 DNA: TGTGCCAGTAGTATAACGGTGACAGCTGCAACTAATGAAAAACTGTTTTTT
V gene: TRBV6-6; J gene: TRBJ2-7; clone size: .; D gene: .; CDR3 protein: CASSYSGDTSYEQYF; CDR3 DNA: TGTGCCAGCAGTTACTCAGGAGATACGTCCTACGAGCAGTACTTC
V gene: TRBV6-1; J gene: TRBJ2-7; clone size: few; D gene: TRBD1; CDR3 protein: CASSGVSGTGKDEQYF; CDR3 DNA: TGTGCCAGCAGTGGGGTTTCCGGGACAGGAAAGGACGAGCAGTACTTC
V gene: TRBV6-5; J gene: TRBJ2-5; clone size: .; D gene: .; CDR3 protein: CASSPQAGIKETQYF; CDR3 DNA: TGTGCCAGCAGCCCTCAAGCAGGGATCAAAGAGACCCAGTACTTC
V gene: TRBV5-8; J gene: TRBJ1-1; clone size: .; D gene: .; CDR3 protein: CASSPGAGPMNTEAFF; CDR3 DNA: TGTGCCAGCAGCCCCGGTGCAGGGCCTATGAACACTGAAGCTTTCTTT
V gene: TRBV18; J gene: TRBJ2-3; clone size: .; D gene: .; CDR3 protein: CASSLGTQKITDTQYF; CDR3 DNA: TGTGCCAGCTCATTAGGGACTCAAAAAATCACAGATACGCAGTATTTT
V gene: TRBV11-1; J gene: TRBJ2-3; clone size: .; D gene: TRBD2; CDR3 protein: CASRAGGPLHTDTQYF; CDR3 DNA: TGTGCCAGCAGAGCGGGAGGGCCTCTCCACACAGATACGCAGTATTTT
V gene: TRBV7-9; J gene: TRBJ1-1; clone size: .; D gene: .; CDR3 protein: CASSSRGGWNTEAFF; CDR3 DNA: TGTGCCAGCAGCTCTCGCGGGGGGTGGAACACTGAAGCTTTCTTT
V gene: TRBV11-2; J gene: TRBJ2-7; clone size: .; D gene: TRBD1; CDR3 protein: CASSLGVDRAEYF; CDR3 DNA: TGTGCCAGCAGCTTAGGGGTCGACAGGGCGGAGTACTTC
V gene: TRBV19; J gene: TRBJ1-1; clone size: .; D gene: .; CDR3 protein: CASSLTRGNTEAFF; CDR3 DNA: TGTGCCAGTAGTTTAACCAGGGGGAACACTGAAGCTTTCTTT
V gene: TRBV6-6; J gene: TRBJ1-2; clone size: .; D gene: TRBD1; CDR3 protein: CASSDQGQSGYTF; CDR3 DNA: TGTGCCAGCAGTGACCAGGGACAGAGTGGCTACACCTTC
V gene: TRBV7-9; J gene: TRBJ1-1; clone size: once; D gene: .; CDR3 protein: CASSLYREGGTEAFF; CDR3 DNA: TGTGCCAGCAGCCTTTACAGGGAAGGAGGCACTGAAGCTTTCTTT
V gene: TRBV27; J gene: TRBJ1-6; clone size: .; D gene: TRBD1; CDR3 protein: CASSTQTGTGNLPLHF; CDR3 DNA: TGTGCCAGCAGCACGCAAACCGGGACAGGGAATTTACCCCTCCACTTT
V gene: TRBV30; J gene: TRBJ2-7; clone size: .; D gene: .; CDR3 protein: CAWSWARDEQYF; CDR3 DNA: TGTGCCTGGAGTTGGGCGCGGGACGAGCAGTACTTC
V gene: TRBV7-8; J gene: TRBJ2-1; clone size: .; D gene: TRBD2; CDR3 protein: CASSPWTSGTYNEQFF; CDR3 DNA: TGTGCCAGCAGCCCCTGGACTAGCGGGACTTACAATGAGCAGTTCTTC
V gene: TRBV18; J gene: TRBJ1-2; clone size: .; D gene: .; CDR3 protein: CASSRLIRTDGYTF; CDR3 DNA: TGTGCCAGCTCACGATTGATTAGGACAGATGGCTACACCTTC
V gene: TRBV18; J gene: TRBJ2-5; clone size: .; D gene: .; CDR3 protein: CASSPVGFEETQYF; CDR3 DNA: TGTGCCAGCTCACCAGTCGGTTTTGAAGAGACCCAGTACTTC
V gene: TRBV7-2; J gene: TRBJ1-6; clone size: .; D gene: .; CDR3 protein: CASSLGFGGNSPLHF; CDR3 DNA: TGTGCCAGCAGCTTAGGATTCGGGGGGAATTCACCCCTCCACTTT
V gene: TRBV5-4; J gene: TRBJ2-2; clone size: .; D gene: TRBD1; CDR3 protein: CASSLGTVTGELFF; CDR3 DNA: TGTGCCAGCAGCCTGGGGACAGTCACCGGGGAGCTGTTTTTT
V gene: TRBV7-9; J gene: TRBJ1-1; clone size: .; D gene: TRBD1; CDR3 protein: CASSADRENTEAFF; CDR3 DNA: TGTGCCAGCAGCGCCGACAGGGAAAACACTGAAGCTTTCTTT
V gene: TRBV7-2; J gene: TRBJ2-7; clone size: .; D gene: .; CDR3 protein: CASSLEIGGSNEQYF; CDR3 DNA: TGTGCCAGCAGCTTAGAGATTGGGGGGAGCAACGAGCAGTACTTC
V gene: TRBV27; J gene: TRBJ1-5; clone size: once; D gene: .; CDR3 protein: CASSATSGFSQPQHF; CDR3 DNA: TGTGCCAGCAGTGCTACTTCAGGGTTTAGTCAGCCCCAGCATTTT
V gene: TRBV2; J gene: TRBJ2-5; clone size: .; D gene: .; CDR3 protein: CASSSGETQYF; CDR3 DNA: TGTGCCAGCAGTTCAGGAGAGACCCAGTACTTC
V gene: TRBV7-2; J gene: TRBJ1-1; clone size: .; D gene: .; CDR3 protein: CASSFKGNPGGFGGTEAFF; CDR3 DNA: TGTGCCAGCAGCTTTAAGGGCAACCCGGGCGGATTCGGAGGCACTGAAGCTTTCTTT
V gene: TRBV27; J gene: TRBJ1-5; clone size: once; D gene: .; CDR3 protein: CAGQPRYSNQPQHF; CDR3 DNA: TGTGCCGGGCAGCCCAGGTATAGCAATCAGCCCCAGCATTTT